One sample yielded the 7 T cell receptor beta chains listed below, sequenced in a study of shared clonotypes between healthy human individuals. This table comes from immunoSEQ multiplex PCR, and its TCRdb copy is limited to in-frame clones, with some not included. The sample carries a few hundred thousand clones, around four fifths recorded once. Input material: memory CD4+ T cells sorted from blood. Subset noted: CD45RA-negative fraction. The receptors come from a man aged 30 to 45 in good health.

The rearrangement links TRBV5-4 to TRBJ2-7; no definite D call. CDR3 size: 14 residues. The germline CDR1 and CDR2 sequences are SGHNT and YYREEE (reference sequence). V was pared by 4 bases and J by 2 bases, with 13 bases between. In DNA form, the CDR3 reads TGTGCCAGCAGCCCTGGGGTAGGGACCTACGAGCAGTACTTC. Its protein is CASSPGVGTYEQYF.

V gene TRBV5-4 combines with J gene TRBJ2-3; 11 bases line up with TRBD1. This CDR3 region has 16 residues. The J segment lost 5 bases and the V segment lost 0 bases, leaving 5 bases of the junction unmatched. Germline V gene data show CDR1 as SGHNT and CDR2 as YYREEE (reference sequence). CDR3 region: CASSLGDRGFEDTQYF. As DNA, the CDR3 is TGTGCCAGCAGCTTGGGGGACAGGGGGTTTGAAGATACGCAGTATTTT.

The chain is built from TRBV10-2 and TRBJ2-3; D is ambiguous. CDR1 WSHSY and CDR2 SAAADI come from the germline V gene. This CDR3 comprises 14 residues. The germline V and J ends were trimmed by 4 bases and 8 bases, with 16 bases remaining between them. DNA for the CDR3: TGCGCCAGCAGTGTCAGGCTTGAGTATGGTACGCAGTATTTT. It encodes CASSVRLEYGTQYF.

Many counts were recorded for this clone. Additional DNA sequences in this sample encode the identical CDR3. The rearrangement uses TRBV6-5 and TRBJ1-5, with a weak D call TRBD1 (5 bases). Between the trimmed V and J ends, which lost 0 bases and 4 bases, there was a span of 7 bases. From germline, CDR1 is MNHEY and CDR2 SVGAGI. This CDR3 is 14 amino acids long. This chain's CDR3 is CASSYSRGNQPQHF. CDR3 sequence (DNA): TGTGCCAGCAGTTACTCGAGGGGAAATCAGCCCCAGCATTTT.

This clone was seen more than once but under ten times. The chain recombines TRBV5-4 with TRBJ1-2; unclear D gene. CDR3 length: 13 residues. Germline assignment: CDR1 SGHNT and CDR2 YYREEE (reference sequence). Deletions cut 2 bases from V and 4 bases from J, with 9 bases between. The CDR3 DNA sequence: TGTGCCAGCAGCTTCCCCGTTCTCTATGGCTACACCTTC. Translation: CASSFPVLYGYTF.

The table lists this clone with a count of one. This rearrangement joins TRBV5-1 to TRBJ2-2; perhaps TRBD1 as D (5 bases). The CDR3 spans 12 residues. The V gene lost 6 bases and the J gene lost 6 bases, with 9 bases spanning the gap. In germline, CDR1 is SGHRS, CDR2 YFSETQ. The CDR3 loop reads CASNDSPGELFF. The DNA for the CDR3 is TGCGCCAGCAATGACAGTCCCGGGGAGCTGTTTTTT. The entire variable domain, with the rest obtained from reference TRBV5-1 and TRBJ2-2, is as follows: KAGVTQTPRYLIKTRGQQVTLSCSPISGHRSVSWYQQTPGQGLQFLFEYFSETQRNKGNFPGRFSGRQFSNSRSEMNVSTLELGDSALYLCASNDSPGELFFGEGSRLTVL.

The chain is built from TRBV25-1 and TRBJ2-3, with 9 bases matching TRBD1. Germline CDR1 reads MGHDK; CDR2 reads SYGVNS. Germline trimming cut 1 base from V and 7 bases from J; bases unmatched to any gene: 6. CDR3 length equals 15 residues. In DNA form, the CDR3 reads TGTGCCAGCAGTGAATTAACAGGGGGCTTAAATACGCAGTATTTT. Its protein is CASSELTGGLNTQYF.